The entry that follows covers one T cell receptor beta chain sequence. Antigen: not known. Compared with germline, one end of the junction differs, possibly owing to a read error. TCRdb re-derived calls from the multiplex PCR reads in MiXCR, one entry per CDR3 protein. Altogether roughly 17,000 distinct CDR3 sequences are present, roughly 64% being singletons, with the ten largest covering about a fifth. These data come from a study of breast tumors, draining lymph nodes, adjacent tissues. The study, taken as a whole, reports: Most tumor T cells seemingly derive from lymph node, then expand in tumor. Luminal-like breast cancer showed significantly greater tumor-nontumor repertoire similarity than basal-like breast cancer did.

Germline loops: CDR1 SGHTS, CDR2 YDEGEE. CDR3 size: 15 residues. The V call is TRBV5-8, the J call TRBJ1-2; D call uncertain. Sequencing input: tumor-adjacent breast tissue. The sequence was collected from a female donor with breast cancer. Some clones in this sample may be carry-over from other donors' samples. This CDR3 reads CASSLVPMRIDGYAF. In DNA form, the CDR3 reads TGTGCCAGCAGCTTGGTTCCGATGCGAATTGATGGCTACGCCTTC.